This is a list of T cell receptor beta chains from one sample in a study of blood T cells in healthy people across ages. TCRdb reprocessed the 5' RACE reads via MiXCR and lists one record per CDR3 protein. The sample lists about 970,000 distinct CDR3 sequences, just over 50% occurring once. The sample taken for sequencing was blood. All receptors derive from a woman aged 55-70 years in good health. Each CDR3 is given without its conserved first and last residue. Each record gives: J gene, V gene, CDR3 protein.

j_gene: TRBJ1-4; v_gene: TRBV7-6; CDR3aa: ASSAVGGLGEKLF
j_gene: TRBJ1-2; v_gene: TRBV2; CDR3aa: ARKTSQGYGYT
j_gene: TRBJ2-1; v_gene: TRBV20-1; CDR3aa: SARAITGTSGRSSYNEQF
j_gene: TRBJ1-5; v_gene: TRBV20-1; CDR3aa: SARDGTGDQPQH
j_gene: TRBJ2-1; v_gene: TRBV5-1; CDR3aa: ASSLVRETGRPEQF
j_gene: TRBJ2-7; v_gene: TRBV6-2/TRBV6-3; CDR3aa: ASNTPGGEQY
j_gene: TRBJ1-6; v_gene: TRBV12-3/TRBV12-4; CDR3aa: ASSWDRDNSPLH
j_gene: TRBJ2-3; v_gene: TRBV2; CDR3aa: ASTLATSTDTQY
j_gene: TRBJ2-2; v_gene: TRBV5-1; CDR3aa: ASSAHDNLF
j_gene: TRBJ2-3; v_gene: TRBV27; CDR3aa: ASIDGNTDTQY
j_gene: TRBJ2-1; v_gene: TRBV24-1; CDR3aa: ATSDLGGVAGTNEQF
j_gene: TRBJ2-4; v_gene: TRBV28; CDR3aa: ASSLYGRGMETGNIQY
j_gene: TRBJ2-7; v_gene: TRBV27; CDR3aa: ASSHSLGPQAYEQY
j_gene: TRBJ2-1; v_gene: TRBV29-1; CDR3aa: SVGGGSRYNEQF
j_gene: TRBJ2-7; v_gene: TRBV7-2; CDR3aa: ASSLMERQY
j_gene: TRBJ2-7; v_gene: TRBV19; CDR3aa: ASSAPGTGPYEQY
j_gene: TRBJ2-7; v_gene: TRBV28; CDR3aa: ASSGPGQTALEQY
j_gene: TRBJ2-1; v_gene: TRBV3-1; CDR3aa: ASSQDSVSGRGLF
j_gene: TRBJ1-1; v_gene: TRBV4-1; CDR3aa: ASSQGGGSPEAF
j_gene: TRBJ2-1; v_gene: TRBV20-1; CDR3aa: SAGVPGGYEQF
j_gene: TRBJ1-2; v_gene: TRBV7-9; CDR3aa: ASSPAWGYT
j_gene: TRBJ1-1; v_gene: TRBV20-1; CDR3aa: SARDLRATEAF
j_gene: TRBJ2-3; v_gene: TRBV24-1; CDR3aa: ATSDSPKYTLTDTQY
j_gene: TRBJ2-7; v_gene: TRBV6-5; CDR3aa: ASKRDYEQY
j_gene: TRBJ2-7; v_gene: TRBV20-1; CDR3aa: SARDTGLSYEQY
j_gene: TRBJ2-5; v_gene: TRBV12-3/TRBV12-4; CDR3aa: ASSPRLAWEQY
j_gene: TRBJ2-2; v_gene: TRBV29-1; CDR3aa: SVRFRGTGELF
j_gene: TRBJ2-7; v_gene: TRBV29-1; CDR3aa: SVEDRIQGRNEQY
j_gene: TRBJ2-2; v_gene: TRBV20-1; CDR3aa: SAPQGGDSNTGELF
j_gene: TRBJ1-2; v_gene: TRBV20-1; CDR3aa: SASRQPYGYT
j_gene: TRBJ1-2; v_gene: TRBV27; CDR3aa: ASSHLTGNYGYT
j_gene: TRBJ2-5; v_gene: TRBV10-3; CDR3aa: AISERAEEGEQY